What follows describes a single TCR beta chain. The target antigen is unknown. These data are taken from a study of cytomegalovirus exposure and HLA in healthy donors. 13 Jbeta primers and 60 Vbeta primers were used for the PCR. TCRdb's table, derived via immunoSEQ multiplex PCR, lists solely in-frame clones and lacks some. The table shows fewer than 200,000 clones, with 80% occurring only once. Whole-study results and caveats: In a later analysis, TCR beta V- and J-gene trimming showed a link to a missense DCLRE1C variant. HLA alleles showed associations with about 17,000 TCR beta sequences in a later analysis, at a 0.05 false discovery rate.

V trimming: 7 bases; J trimming: 9 bases; junction bases outside the gene matches: 1. The CDR3 is 11 residues long. Germline CDR1 is ENHRY and CDR2 is SYGVKD. The origin of this receptor is a man aged 35 to 55 in good health and CMV-seronegative. The chain carries TRBV10-3 and TRBJ2-1; 9 bases agree with TRBD1. Sequencing was done on a sample of PBMCs. CDR3 loop: CAINRGREQFF. The CDR3 region has the DNA TGTGCCATCAACAGGGGGCGTGAGCAGTTCTTC.